This section outlines one TCR beta chain sequence together with its context. Its antigen is unidentified. The sample belongs to a study of T cell responses to AZD1222 COVID-19 vaccine. Study-wide findings and caveats: Baseline seropositivity characterized only six AZD1222 recipients. Donors were largely white British and mainly female; clonal diversity was possibly underestimated.

This CDR3 spans 13 amino acids. The germline gives CDR1 MNHEY, CDR2 SMNVEV (reference sequence). V gave up 8 bases and J gave up 4 bases; unmatched junction bases: 6. Here immunoSEQ multiplex PCR was the method, and the copy in TCRdb shows in-frame clones only, minus some. The sample lists roughly 93,000 clones, around nine tenths seen once, with about 3% in the top ten. The receptor comes from an adult in good health. The input for sequencing was peripheral blood, taken on day 0 of MenACWY control vaccination. The chain has TRBV27 and TRBJ1-2, with 8 bases that match TRBD1. CDR3 coding DNA: TGTGCCAGCTGGGGCAGGGGGCCCTATGGCTACACCTTC. It specifies CASWGRGPYGYTF.